In this sample, the clone carrying this T cell receptor beta chain turned up a few times. Its antigen remains unidentified. The study used blood bank volunteers in Maryland, USA, as healthy controls. V shed 4 bases, J shed 9 bases, and the junction held 22 bases outside the gene matches. The length of the CDR3 is 20 residues. The V gene's germline CDR1 is SGHRS and CDR2 YFSETQ. This sample is drawn from a study of neurological immune-mediated disorders. Broader study findings: HTLV-1-associated myelopathy showed the most TCR clonal expansion; multiple sclerosis the least, below healthy controls.

5'RACE with 10-nucleotide random UMIs generated the cDNA. Using its own MiXCR run on the 5' RACE reads, TCRdb lists one record per CDR3 protein. The table has 77,000 or so distinct CDR3 sequences, roughly 9.5% seen once. The chain couples TRBV5-1 to TRBJ2-1, with 13 bases matching TRBD2. The sequenced material came from PBMCs. The TCR was taken from a man aged 50 or older in good health. The CDR3 loop reads CASSRTSGSQYMDFLGEQFF. The CDR3 region has the DNA TGCGCCAGCAGCCGGACTAGCGGGAGCCAATATATGGATTTTTTAGGTGAGCAGTTCTTC.